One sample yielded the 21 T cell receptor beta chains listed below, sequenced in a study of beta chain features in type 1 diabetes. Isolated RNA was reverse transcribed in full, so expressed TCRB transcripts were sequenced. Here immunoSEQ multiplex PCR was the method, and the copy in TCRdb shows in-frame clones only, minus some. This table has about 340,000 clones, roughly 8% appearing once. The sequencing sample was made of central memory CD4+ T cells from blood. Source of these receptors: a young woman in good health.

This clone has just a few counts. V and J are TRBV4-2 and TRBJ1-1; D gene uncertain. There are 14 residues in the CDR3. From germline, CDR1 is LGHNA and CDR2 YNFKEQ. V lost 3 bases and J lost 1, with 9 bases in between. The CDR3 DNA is TGTGCCAGCAGCCAGTTCCTCAAGAACACTGAAGCTTTCTTT. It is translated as CASSQFLKNTEAFF.

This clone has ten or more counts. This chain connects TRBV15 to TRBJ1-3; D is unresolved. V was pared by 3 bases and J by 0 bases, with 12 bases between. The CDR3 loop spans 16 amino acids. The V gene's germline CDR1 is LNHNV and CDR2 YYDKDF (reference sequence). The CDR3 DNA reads TGTGCCACCAGCAGTGGGCAAAGAAGCTCTGGAAACACCATATATTTT. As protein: CATSSGQRSSGNTIYF.

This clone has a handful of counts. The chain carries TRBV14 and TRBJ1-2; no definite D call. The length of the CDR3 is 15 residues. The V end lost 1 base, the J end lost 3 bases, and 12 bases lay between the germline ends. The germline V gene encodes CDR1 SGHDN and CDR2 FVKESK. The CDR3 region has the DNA TGTGCCAGCAGCCAAGTAACGGGATCCTACTATGGCTACACCTTC. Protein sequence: CASSQVTGSYYGYTF. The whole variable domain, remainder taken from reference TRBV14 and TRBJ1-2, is EAGVTQFPSHSVIEKGQTVTLRCDPISGHDNLYWYRRVMGKEIKFLLHFVKESKQDESGMPNNRFLAERTGGTYSTLKVQPAELEDSGVYFCASSQVTGSYYGYTFGSGTRLTVV.

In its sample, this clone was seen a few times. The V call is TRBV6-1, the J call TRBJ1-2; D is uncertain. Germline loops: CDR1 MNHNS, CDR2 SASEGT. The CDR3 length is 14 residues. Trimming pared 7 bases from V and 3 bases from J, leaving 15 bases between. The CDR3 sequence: CASTLRSGDYGYTF. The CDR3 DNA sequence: TGTGCCAGCACCCTCCGGAGTGGAGACTATGGCTACACCTTC.

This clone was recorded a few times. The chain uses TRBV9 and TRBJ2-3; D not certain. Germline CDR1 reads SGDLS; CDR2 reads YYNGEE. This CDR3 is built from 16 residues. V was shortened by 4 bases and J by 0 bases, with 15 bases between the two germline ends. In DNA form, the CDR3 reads TGTGCCAGCAGCCCCATGCGTCTCACTAGCACAGATACGCAGTATTTT. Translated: CASSPMRLTSTDTQYF.

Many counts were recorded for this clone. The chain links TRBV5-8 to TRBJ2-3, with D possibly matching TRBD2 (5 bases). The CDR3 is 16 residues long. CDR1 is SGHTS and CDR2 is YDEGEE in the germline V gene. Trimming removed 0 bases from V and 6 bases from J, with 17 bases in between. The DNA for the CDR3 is TGTGCCAGCAGCTTGGATGGGTCGAGCGGTACGGATACGCAGTATTTT. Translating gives CASSLDGSSGTDTQYF. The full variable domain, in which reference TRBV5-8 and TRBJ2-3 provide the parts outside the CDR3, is EAGVTQSPTHLIKTRGQQATLRCSPISGHTSVYWYQQALGLGLQFLLWYDEGEERNRGNFPPRFSGRQFPNYSSELNVNALELEDSALYLCASSLDGSSGTDTQYFGPGTRLTVL.

The chain's CDR3 is CASSLRTTGVPYEQYF. Written as DNA, the CDR3 is TGTGCCAGCAGCTTACGAACGACAGGGGTTCCCTACGAGCAGTACTTC. This chain connects TRBV7-2 to TRBJ2-7; TRBD1 matches at 8 bases. V trimming: 2 bases; J trimming: 2 bases; junction bases outside the gene matches: 8. Germline CDR1 reads SGHTA; CDR2 reads FQGNSA. The CDR3 is 16 residues long.

In DNA, the CDR3 is TGTGCCAGCAGCTTAGATCGAGGGAATGCGCAGTATTTT. As protein: CASSLDRGNAQYF. This rearrangement joins TRBV11-2 to TRBJ2-3, with D possibly matching TRBD2 (5 bases). The V and J ends lost 0 bases and 10 bases respectively, with 11 bases between them. CDR1 and CDR2 from the germline V gene are SGHAT and FQNNGV. The CDR3 length is 13 residues.

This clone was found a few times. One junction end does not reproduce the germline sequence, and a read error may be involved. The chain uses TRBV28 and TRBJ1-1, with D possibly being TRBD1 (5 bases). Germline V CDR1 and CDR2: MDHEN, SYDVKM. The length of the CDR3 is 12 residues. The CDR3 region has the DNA TGTGCCAGCAGTTTAGAGCGCAGGGACCGGGTCTTT. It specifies CASSLERRDRVF.

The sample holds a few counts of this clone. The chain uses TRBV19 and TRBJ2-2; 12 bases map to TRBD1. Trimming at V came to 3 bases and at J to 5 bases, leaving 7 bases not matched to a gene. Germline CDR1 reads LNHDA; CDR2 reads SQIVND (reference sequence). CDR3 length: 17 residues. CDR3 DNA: TGTGCCAGTAGTATTGGCGGGACAGGGGGCTGGACCGGGGAGCTGTTTTTT. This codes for CASSIGGTGGWTGELFF.

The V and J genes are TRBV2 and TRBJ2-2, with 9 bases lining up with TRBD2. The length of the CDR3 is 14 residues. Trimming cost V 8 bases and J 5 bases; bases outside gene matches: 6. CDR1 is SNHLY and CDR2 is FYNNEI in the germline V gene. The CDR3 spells CASWLAGRTGELFF. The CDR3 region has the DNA TGTGCCAGCTGGCTAGCGGGACGAACCGGGGAGCTGTTTTTT.

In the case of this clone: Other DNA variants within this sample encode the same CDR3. In DNA form, the CDR3 reads TGCAGCGTGACCGGTAACTATGGCTACACCTTC. Translating gives CSVTGNYGYTF. This chain connects TRBV29-1 to TRBJ1-2; D gene ambiguous. Trimming removed 6 bases from V and 1 base from J, with 6 bases in between. This CDR3 contains 11 residues. Germline V gives CDR1 SQVTM, CDR2 ANQGSEA.

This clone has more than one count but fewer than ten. The CDR3 region is CAVRDSNYYEQYF. The CDR3 DNA reads as TGTGCCGTAAGGGACAGTAATTACTACGAGCAGTACTTC. V gene TRBV7-9 combines with J gene TRBJ2-7; TRBD1 matches at 7 bases. This CDR3 comprises 13 residues. Trimming took 11 bases from V and 3 from J; bases not matched to a gene: 10. The germline CDR1 and CDR2 sequences are SEHNR and FQNEAQ (reference sequence).

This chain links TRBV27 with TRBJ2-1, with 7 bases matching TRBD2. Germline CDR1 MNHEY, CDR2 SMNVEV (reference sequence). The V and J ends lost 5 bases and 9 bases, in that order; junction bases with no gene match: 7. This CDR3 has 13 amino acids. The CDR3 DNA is TGTGCCAGCAGTGATCGACTAGCCACTGAGCAGTTCTTC. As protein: CASSDRLATEQFF.

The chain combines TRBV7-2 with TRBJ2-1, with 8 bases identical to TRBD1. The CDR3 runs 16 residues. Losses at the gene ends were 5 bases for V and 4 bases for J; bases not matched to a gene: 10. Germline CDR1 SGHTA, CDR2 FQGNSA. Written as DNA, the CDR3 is TGTGCCAGCAGCGCCAGACAGGGGAATTTGTACAATGAGCAGTTCTTC. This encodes CASSARQGNLYNEQFF.

The CDR3 coding sequence is TGTGCCAGCAGCCAAAGACAGGCCTACCAAGAGACCCAGTACTTC. Amino acid sequence: CASSQRQAYQETQYF. This chain joins TRBV7-9 and TRBJ2-5; D is possibly TRBD1 (6 bases). CDR1 is SEHNR and CDR2 is FQNEAQ in the germline V gene (reference sequence). The CDR3 runs to 15 residues. V was clipped by 5 bases and J by 0 bases, with 13 bases between them.

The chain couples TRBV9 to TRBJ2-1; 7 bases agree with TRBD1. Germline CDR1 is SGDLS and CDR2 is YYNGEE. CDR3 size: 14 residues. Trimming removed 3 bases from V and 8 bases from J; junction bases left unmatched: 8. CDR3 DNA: TGTGCCAGCAGCGGACAGCGACAGGGCTATGAGCAGTTCTTC. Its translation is CASSGQRQGYEQFF.

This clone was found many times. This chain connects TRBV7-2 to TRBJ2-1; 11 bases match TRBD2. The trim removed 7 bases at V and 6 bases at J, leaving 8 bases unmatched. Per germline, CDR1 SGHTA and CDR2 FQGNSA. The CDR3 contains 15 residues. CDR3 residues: CASKKTSGMGNEQFF. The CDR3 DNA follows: TGTGCCAGCAAAAAGACTAGCGGGATGGGCAATGAGCAGTTCTTC.

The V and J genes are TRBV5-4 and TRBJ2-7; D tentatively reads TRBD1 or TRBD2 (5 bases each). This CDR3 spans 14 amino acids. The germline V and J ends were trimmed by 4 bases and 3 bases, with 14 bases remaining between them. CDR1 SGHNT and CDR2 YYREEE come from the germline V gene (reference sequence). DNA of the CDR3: TGTGCCAGCAGCCTTTGGGACGGAGGCTACGAGCAGTACTTC. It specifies CASSLWDGGYEQYF.

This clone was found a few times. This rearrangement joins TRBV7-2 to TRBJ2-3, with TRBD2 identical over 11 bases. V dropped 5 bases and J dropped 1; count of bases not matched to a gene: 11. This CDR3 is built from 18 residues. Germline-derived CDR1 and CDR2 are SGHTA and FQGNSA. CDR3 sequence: CASSPEYLAGGRTDTQYF. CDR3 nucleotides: TGTGCCAGCAGCCCAGAGTATCTAGCGGGAGGCCGCACAGATACGCAGTATTTT.

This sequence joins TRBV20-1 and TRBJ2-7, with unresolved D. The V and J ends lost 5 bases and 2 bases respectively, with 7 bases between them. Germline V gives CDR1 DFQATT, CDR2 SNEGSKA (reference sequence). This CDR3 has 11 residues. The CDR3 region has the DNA TGCAGTGCTTTGATTGCCTACGAGCAGTACTTC. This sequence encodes CSALIAYEQYF.